This TCR beta chain was captured by sequencing in a study of shared T cell receptors in the human thymus. The data were produced by immunoSEQ multiplex PCR, yet TCRdb's version contains in-frame clones alone and is incomplete. This table has approximately 660,000 clones, 88% appearing once. This CDR3 has 18 amino acids. Germline assignment: CDR1 SGHAT and CDR2 FQNNGV. After removal of 3 bases from V and 2 bases from J, the junction contained 11 bases not matched to a gene. This sample also belongs to another study, concerning human thymus T cells. That work states: Corrective cardiac surgery supplied the resected thymus tissue. It looked as if thymic and blood repertoires used V and J genes in a biased way. Unrelated individuals were reported by related research to share highly overlapping thymic repertoires.

The sample consisted of thymocytes. This receptor was taken from a boy under three years old with a congenital heart defect. The V and J genes are TRBV11-2 and TRBJ2-5; 11 nucleotides agree with TRBD2. CDR3 sequence (DNA): TGTGCCAGCAGCTTGAGGATGTGGGGACTAGCGGCACAAGAGACCCAGTACTTC. Residues: CASSLRMWGLAAQETQYF.